This TCR beta chain stems from a study of blood T cell repertoires in COVID-19. The protocol was immunoSEQ multiplex PCR, while the TCRdb copy is restricted to in-frame clones and leaves out a portion. The sample consists of roughly 70,000 clones, about 91% of them appearing once. The CDR3 has 12 amino acids. Germline assignment: CDR1 SGHKS and CDR2 YYEKEE (reference sequence). Trimming pared 5 bases from V and 7 bases from J, leaving 12 bases between. V and J are TRBV5-5 and TRBJ1-1; a possible D gene is TRBD1 (5 bases). This receptor was identified in a woman aged 70 to 79 with acute or convalescent COVID-19. Material: peripheral blood. CDR3 sequence reads: CASSFSGLEAFF. CDR3 sequence (DNA): TGTGCCAGCAGTTTTTCAGGGCTTGAAGCTTTCTTT.